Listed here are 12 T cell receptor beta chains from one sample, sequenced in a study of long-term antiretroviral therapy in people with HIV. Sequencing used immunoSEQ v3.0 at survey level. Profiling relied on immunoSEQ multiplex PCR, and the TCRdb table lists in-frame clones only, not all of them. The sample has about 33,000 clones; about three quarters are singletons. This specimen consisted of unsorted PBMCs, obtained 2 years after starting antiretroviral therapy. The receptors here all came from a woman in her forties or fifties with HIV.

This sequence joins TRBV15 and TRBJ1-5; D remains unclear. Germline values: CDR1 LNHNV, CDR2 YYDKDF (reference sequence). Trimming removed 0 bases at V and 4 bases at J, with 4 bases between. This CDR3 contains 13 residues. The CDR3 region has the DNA TGTGCCACCAGCAGAGACAAGAATCAGCCCCAGCATTTT. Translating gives CATSRDKNQPQHF. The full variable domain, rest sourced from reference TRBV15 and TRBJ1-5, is DAMVIQNPRYQVTQFGKPVTLSCSQTLNHNVMYWYQQKSSQAPKLLFHYYDKDFNNEADTPDNFQSRRPNTSFCFLDIRSPGLGDTAMYLCATSRDKNQPQHFGDGTRLSIL.

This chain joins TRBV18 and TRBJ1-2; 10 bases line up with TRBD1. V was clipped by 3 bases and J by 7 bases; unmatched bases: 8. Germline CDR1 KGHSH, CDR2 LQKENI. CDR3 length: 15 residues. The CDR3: CASSPITGQGLGYTF. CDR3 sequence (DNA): TGTGCCAGCTCACCTATAACGGGACAGGGGCTTGGCTACACCTTC. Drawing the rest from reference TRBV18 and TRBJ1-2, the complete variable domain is NAGVMQNPRHLVRRRGQEARLRCSPMKGHSHVYWYRQLPEEGLKFMVYLQKENIIDESGMPKERFSAEFPKEGPSILRIQQVVRGDSAAYFCASSPITGQGLGYTFGSGTRLTVV.

CDR3 bases: TGCGCCAGCAGCCTCTCAGGGAGTGGGTACACAGATACGCAGTATTTT. It yields the protein CASSLSGSGYTDTQYF. This rearrangement joins TRBV4-1 to TRBJ2-3; D tentatively reads TRBD1 or TRBD2 (5 bases each). V lost 4 bases to trimming and J lost 2 bases, with 16 bases between them. This CDR3 is built from 16 residues. Germline CDR1 is MGHRA and CDR2 is YSYEKL.

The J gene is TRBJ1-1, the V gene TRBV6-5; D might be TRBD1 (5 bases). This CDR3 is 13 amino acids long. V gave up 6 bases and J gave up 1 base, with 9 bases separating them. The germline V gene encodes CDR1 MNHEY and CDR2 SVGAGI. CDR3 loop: CASRTTGNTEAFF. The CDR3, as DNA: TGTGCCAGCAGAACAACAGGGAACACTGAAGCTTTCTTT.

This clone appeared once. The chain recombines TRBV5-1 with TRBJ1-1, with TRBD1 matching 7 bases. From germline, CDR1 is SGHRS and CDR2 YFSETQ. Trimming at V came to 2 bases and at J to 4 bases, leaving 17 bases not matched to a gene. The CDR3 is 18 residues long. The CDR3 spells CASSLQETGILSSTEAFF. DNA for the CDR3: TGCGCCAGCAGCTTACAGGAGACAGGGATCCTCTCGAGCACTGAAGCTTTCTTT. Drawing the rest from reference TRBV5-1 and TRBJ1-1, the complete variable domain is KAGVTQTPRYLIKTRGQQVTLSCSPISGHRSVSWYQQTPGQGLQFLFEYFSETQRNKGNFPGRFSGRQFSNSRSEMNVSTLELGDSALYLCASSLQETGILSSTEAFFGQGTRLTVV.

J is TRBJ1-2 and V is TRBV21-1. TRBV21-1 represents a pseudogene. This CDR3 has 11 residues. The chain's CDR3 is CASSKVEGNTF. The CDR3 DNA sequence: TGTGCCAGCAGCAAAGTGGAGGGGAACACCTTC.

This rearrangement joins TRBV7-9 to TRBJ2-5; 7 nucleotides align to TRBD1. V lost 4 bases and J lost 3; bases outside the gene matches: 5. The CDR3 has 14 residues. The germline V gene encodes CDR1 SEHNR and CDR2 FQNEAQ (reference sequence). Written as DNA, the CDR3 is TGTGCCAGCAGCTACGGGACAGCCAAAGAGACCCAGTACTTC. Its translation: CASSYGTAKETQYF. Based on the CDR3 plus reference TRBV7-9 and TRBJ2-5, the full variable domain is DTGVSQNPRHKITKRGQNVTFRCDPISEHNRLYWYRQTLGQGPEFLTYFQNEAQLEKSRLLSDRFSAERPKGSFSTLEIQRTEQGDSAMYLCASSYGTAKETQYFGPGTRLLVL.

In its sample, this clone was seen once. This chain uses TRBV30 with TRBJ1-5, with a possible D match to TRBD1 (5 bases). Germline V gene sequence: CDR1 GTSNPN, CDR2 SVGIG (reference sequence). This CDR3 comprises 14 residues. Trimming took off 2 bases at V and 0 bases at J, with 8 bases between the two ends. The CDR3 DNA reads TGTGCCTGGAGTATGGGGGGTAGCAATCAGCCCCAGCATTTT. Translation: CAWSMGGSNQPQHF.

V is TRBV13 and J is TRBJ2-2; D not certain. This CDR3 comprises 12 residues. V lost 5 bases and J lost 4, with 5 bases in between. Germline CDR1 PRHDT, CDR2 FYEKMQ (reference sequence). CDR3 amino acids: CASSMLTGELFF. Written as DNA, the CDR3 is TGTGCCAGCAGCATGCTCACCGGGGAGCTGTTTTTT.

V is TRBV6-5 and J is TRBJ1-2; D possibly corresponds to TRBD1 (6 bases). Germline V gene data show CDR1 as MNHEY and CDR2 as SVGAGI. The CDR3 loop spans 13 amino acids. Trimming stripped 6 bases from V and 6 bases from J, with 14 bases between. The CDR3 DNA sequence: TGTGCCAGCAGGTCAACAGGGTCAAATGGCTACACCTTC. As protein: CASRSTGSNGYTF.

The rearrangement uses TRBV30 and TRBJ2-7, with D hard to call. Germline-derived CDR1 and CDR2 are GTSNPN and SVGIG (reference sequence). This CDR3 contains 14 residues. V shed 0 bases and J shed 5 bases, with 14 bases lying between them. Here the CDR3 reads CAWSVSGSANEQYV. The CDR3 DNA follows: TGTGCCTGGAGTGTCTCAGGATCGGCTAACGAGCAGTACGTC.

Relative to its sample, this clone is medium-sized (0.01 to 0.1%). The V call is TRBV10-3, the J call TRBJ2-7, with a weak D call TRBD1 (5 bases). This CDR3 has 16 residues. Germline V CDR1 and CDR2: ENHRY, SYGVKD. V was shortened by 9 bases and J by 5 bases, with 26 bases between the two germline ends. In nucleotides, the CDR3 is TGTGCCATAAGGGGCGAAGTACAACCTTTGAGCAACGAGCAGTACTTC. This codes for CAIRGEVQPLSNEQYF.